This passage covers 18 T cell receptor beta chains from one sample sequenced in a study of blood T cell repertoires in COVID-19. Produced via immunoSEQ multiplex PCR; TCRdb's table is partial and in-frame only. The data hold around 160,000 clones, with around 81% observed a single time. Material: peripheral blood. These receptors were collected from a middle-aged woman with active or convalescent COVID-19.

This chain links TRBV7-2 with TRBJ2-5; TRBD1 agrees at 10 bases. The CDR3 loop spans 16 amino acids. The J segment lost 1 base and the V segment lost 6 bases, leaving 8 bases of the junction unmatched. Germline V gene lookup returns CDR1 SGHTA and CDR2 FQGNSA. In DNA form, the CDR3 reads TGTGCCAGCAGACCAAGACAGGGGGCTTCCCAAGAGACCCAGTACTTC. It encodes CASRPRQGASQETQYF. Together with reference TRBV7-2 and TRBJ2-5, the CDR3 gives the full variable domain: GAGVSQSPSNKVTEKGKDVELRCDPISGHTALYWYRQSLGQGLEFLIYFQGNSAPDKSGLPSDRFSAERTGGSVSTLTIQRTQQEDSAVYLCASRPRQGASQETQYFGPGTRLLVL.

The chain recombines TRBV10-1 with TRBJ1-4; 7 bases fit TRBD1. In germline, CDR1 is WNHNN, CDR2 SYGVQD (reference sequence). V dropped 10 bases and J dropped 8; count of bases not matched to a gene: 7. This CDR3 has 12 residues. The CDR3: CATEGTVEKLFF. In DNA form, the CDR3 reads TGCGCCACAGAGGGGACAGTGGAAAAACTGTTTTTT.

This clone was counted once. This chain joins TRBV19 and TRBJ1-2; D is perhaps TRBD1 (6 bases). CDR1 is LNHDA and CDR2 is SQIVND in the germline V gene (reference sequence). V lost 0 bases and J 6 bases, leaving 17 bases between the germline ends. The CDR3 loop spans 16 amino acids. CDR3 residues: CASSIDPTGGGHGYTF. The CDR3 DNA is TGTGCCAGTAGTATAGACCCGACAGGTGGCGGACATGGCTACACCTTC.

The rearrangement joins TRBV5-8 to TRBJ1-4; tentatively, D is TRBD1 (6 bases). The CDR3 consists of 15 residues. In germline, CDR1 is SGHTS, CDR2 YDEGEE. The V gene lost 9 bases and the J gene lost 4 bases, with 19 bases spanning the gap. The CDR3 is CAIRELTGGNEKLFF. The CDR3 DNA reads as TGTGCCATACGCGAGTTGACAGGTGGTAATGAAAAACTGTTTTTT.

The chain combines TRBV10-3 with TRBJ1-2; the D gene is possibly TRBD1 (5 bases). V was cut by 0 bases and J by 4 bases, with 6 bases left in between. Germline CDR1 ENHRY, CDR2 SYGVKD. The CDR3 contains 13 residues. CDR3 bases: TGTGCCATCAGTGAGTCGGGGCCCTATGGCTACACCTTC. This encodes CAISESGPYGYTF.

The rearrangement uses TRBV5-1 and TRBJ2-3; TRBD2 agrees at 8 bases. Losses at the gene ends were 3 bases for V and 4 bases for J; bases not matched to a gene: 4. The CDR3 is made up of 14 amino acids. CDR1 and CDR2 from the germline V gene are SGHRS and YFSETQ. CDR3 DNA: TGCGCCAGCAGCTCGCGGGGGGCCGCAGATACGCAGTATTTT. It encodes CASSSRGAADTQYF.

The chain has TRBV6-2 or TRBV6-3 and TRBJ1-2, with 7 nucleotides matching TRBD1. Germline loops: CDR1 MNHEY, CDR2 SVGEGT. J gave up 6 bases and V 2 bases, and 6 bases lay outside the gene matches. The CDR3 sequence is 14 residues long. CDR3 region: CASSYLTGSDGYTF. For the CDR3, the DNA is TGTGCCAGCAGTTACCTGACAGGGAGCGATGGCTACACCTTC.

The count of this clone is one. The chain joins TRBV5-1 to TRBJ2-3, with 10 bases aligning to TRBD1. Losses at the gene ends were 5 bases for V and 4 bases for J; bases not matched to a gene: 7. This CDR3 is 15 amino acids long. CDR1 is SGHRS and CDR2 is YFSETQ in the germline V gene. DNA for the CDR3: TGCGCCAGCAGTCCCGGGACAGGGGCTCCAGATACGCAGTATTTT. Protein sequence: CASSPGTGAPDTQYF.

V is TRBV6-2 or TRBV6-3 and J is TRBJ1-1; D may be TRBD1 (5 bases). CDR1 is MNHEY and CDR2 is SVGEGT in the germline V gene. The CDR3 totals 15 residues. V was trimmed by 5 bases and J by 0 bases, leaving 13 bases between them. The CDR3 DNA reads TGTGCCAGCAGTCCCGGGGGGAGGATGAACACTGAAGCTTTCTTT. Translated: CASSPGGRMNTEAFF.

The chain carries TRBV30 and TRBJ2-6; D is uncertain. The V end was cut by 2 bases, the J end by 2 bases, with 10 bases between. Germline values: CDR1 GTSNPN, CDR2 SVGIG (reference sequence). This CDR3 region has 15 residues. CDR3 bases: TGTGCCTGGAGTAGTACATTCGCTGGGGCCAACGTCCTGACTTTC. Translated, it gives CAWSSTFAGANVLTF.

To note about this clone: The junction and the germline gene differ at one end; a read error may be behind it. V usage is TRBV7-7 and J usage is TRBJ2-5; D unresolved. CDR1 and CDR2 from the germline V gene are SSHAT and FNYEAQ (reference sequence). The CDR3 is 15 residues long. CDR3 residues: CASSPTPQAWETQYF. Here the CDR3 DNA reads TGTGCTAGCAGCCCAACCCCCCAAGCATGGGAGACCCAGTACTTC.

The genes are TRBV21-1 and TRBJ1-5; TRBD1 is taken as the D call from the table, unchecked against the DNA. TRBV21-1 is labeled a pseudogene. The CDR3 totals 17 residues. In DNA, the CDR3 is TGTGCCAGCAGCAAAGAATCTGGCAGGAATAGCAATCAGCCCCAGCATTTT. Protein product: CASSKESGRNSNQPQHF.

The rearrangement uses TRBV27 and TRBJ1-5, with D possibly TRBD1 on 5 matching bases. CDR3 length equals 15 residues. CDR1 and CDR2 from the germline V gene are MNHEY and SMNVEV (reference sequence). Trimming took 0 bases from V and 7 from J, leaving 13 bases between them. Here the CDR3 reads CASSLSGQGRQPQHF. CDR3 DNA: TGTGCCAGCAGTTTATCGGGGCAGGGAAGGCAGCCCCAGCATTTT.

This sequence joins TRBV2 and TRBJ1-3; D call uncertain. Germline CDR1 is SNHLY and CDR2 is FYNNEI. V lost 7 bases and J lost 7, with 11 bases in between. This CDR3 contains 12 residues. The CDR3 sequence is CASKQSGNTIYF. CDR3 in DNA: TGTGCCAGCAAGCAGTCCGGGAACACCATATATTTT.

CDR3 in amino acids: CASSSPTLLQGTGELFF. Written as DNA, the CDR3 is TGTGCCAGCAGTTCCCCGACCCTTCTACAGGGAACCGGGGAGCTGTTTTTT. This rearrangement joins TRBV28 to TRBJ2-2, with D perhaps TRBD1 (6 bases). The V gene lost 4 bases and the J gene lost 5 bases, with 20 bases spanning the gap. Germline CDR1 and CDR2: MDHEN and SYDVKM. CDR3 length: 17 residues.

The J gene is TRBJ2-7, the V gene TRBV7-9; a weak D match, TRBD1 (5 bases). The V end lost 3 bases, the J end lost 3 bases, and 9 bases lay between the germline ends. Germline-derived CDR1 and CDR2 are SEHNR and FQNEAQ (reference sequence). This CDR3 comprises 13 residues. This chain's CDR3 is CASSFTGNYEQYF. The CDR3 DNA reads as TGTGCCAGCAGCTTCACAGGAAACTACGAGCAGTACTTC.

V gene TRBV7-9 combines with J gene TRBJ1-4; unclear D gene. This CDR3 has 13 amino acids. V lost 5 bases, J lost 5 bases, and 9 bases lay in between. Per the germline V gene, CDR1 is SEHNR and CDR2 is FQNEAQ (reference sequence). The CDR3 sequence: CASSPDGNEKLFF. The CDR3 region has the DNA TGTGCCAGCAGCCCCGACGGGAATGAAAAACTGTTTTTT.

The CDR3 sequence is CASSPGAGRNYGYTF. CDR3 sequence (DNA): TGTGCCAGCAGCCCAGGGGCAGGCCGAAACTATGGCTACACCTTC. The rearrangement links TRBV6-2 or TRBV6-3 to TRBJ1-2, with a weak D call TRBD1 (6 bases). The CDR3 has 15 residues. Germline CDR1 MNHEY, CDR2 SVGEGT. The V and J ends lost 6 bases and 2 bases respectively, with 16 bases between them.